These 5 T cell receptor beta chains were sequenced from one sample in a study of T cell repertoires in cytomegalovirus infection. Each CDR3 protein is one row after TCRdb ran MiXCR on the reads. The data show some 940,000 distinct CDR3 sequences, with around 31% seen just once and around an eighth held by the top ten. Antigens for these TCRs are unknown. The material was cultured CD8+ T cells from PBMCs, obtained from culture after CMV antigen stimulation. Receptor source: a human donor in good health (CMV status not recorded). Some clones in this sample may be carry-over from other donors' samples.

This CDR3 reads CASSYSPGGTLGNEQFF. The CDR3 bases are TGTGCCAGCAGTTACTCGCCGGGGGGAACACTGGGGAATGAGCAGTTCTTC. The rearrangement joins TRBV6-5 to TRBJ2-1; 7 bases are shared with TRBD2. The V and J ends lost 0 bases and 7 bases, in that order; junction bases with no gene match: 12. There are 17 residues in the CDR3. The germline V gene has CDR1 MNHEY and CDR2 SVGAGI.

The chain links TRBV7-2 to TRBJ2-7; 7 bases line up with TRBD2. With V trimmed by 2 bases and J by 0 bases, 1 base remained unmatched. Germline assignment: CDR1 SGHTA and CDR2 FQGNSA. The CDR3 contains 14 residues. The CDR3 DNA is TGTGCCAGCAGCTTAAGGGACTACTCCTACGAGCAGTACGTC. This translates into CASSLRDYSYEQYV.

For this clonotype: A read error may explain this, as a much larger clone is one base away. The genes are TRBV7-2 and TRBJ1-3; D remains ambiguous. CDR1 is SGHTA, CDR2 FQGNSA, per germline. CDR3 length equals 13 residues. CDR3 in amino acids: CVSTQEGRNTIYF. In DNA form, the CDR3 reads TGTGTCAGCACCCAGGAGGGTAGAAACACCATATATTTT.

This sequence joins TRBV19 and TRBJ2-7; D is ambiguous. The V end was cut by 5 bases, the J end by 3 bases, with 8 bases between. Germline loops: CDR1 LNHDA, CDR2 SQIVND (reference sequence). The length of the CDR3 is 12 residues. Here the CDR3 DNA reads TGTGCCAGTAGTGCCTCGTTCTACGAGCAGTACTTC. This translates into CASSASFYEQYF.

This chain connects TRBV6-6 to TRBJ1-1, with TRBD1 as a possible D gene (6 bases). From germline, CDR1 is MNHNY and CDR2 SVGAGI (reference sequence). Trimming pared 2 bases from V and 2 bases from J, leaving 15 bases between. The CDR3 length is 16 residues. The chain's CDR3 is CASSYLLSTGNTEAFF. The CDR3 DNA sequence: TGTGCCAGCAGTTACCTTCTTTCGACAGGAAACACTGAAGCTTTCTTT.